The sample holds many counts of the clone carrying this TCR beta chain. Its specificity is not known. Generated by immunoSEQ multiplex PCR, the TCRdb table keeps only in-frame clones and is missing some. The sample was found to contain approximately 40,000 clones, and every one recurs. This specimen comes from a study of T cells after posttransplantation cyclophosphamide. There are 14 residues in the CDR3. Trimming at V came to 2 bases and at J to 5 bases, leaving 4 bases not matched to a gene. Germline V gene data show CDR1 as MGHRA and CDR2 as YSYEKL. Study findings and constraints: Tissue-infiltrating T cells from skin or gut overlapped little with blood T cells. Recipient CMV seropositivity and CMV reactivation strongly tracked TRB clonality.

Peripheral blood was collected from the related graft donor on the marrow donation day. This sequence was found in a man aged 35-49 years in good health, CMV-negative, and a related stem cell transplant donor. The material sequenced was PBMCs. The chain is built from TRBV4-1 and TRBJ2-7; 9 nucleotides align to TRBD1. This CDR3 reads CASSQRTGVNEQYF. DNA for the CDR3: TGCGCCAGCAGCCAAAGGACAGGGGTCAACGAGCAGTACTTC.